Presented here are 32 T cell receptor beta chains from one specimen sequenced in a study of shared clonotypes between healthy human individuals. Some clones are missing from TCRdb's copy, which holds only in-frame ones; the method was immunoSEQ multiplex PCR. Of about 2.4 million clones in the sample, over 85% were seen once. Sequencing input: naive CD4+ T cells from PBMCs. Subset of the sample: CD45RA+ positively selected. The origin of the receptors is a man in his late teens or twenties in good health. Some clones in this sample may be carry-over from other donors' samples.

As regards this clone: This sample also contains other DNA sequences that code for the same CDR3. This chain links TRBV29-1 with TRBJ1-1, with 9 bases aligning to TRBD1. Germline CDR1 SQVTM, CDR2 ANQGSEA. This CDR3 has 13 residues. With V trimmed by 5 bases and J by 3 bases, 4 bases remained unmatched. This CDR3 is CSVRTGVDTEAFF. As DNA, the CDR3 is TGCAGCGTTCGGACAGGGGTCGACACTGAAGCTTTCTTT.

The chain uses TRBV13 and TRBJ2-1; D gene uncertain. CDR1 is PRHDT, CDR2 FYEKMQ, per germline (reference sequence). V lost 1 base and J lost 3, with 10 bases in between. The CDR3 is 15 amino acids. CDR3 in amino acids: CASSLDQKGYNEQFF. The CDR3 DNA reads TGTGCCAGCAGCTTAGACCAGAAGGGCTACAATGAGCAGTTCTTC.

The chain has TRBV18 and TRBJ1-2; D is possibly TRBD1 (6 bases). This CDR3 region has 14 residues. V lost 4 bases to trimming and J lost 2 bases, with 11 bases between them. Germline lookup yields CDR1 KGHSH and CDR2 LQKENI. The CDR3 region is CASSQQGGNYGYTF. CDR3 coding DNA: TGTGCCAGCTCACAACAGGGAGGGAACTATGGCTACACCTTC.

V gene TRBV7-3 combines with J gene TRBJ1-1; D gene uncertain. V was shortened by 5 bases and J by 0 bases, with 10 bases between the two germline ends. The CDR3 has 14 amino acids. CDR1 SGHTA and CDR2 FQGTGA come from the germline V gene. The CDR3: CASSLLSVNTEAFF. CDR3 DNA: TGTGCCAGCAGCCTCCTCTCCGTGAACACTGAAGCTTTCTTT. The full variable domain, its missing parts supplied by reference TRBV7-3 and TRBJ1-1, is GAGVSQTPSNKVTEKGKYVELRCDPISGHTALYWYRQSLGQGPEFLIYFQGTGAADDSGLPNDRFFAVRPEGSVSTLKIQRTERGDSAVYLCASSLLSVNTEAFFGQGTRLTVV.

This rearrangement joins TRBV7-7 to TRBJ2-5; 9 positions match TRBD1. V lost 5 bases to trimming and J lost 5 bases; unmatched junction nucleotides: 6. This CDR3 is 14 amino acids long. From germline, CDR1 is SSHAT and CDR2 FNYEAQ (reference sequence). CDR3: CASSTSGTGETQYF. The CDR3 nucleotides are TGTGCCAGCAGCACATCCGGGACAGGGGAGACCCAGTACTTC.

In DNA form, the CDR3 reads TGTGCCAGCAGTCTTCTGGGACAGGGGAAGCCCGGGGAGCTGTTTTTT. Residues: CASSLLGQGKPGELFF. V usage is TRBV28 and J usage is TRBJ2-2; 10 bases map to TRBD1. CDR3 length equals 16 residues. V lost 5 bases and J lost 6; bases outside the gene matches: 9. Germline CDR1 reads MDHEN; CDR2 reads SYDVKM.

This sequence joins TRBV11-3 and TRBJ2-1; the D call may be TRBD1 or TRBD2 (6 bases each). Germline V gene sequence: CDR1 SGHNT, CDR2 YENEEA. This CDR3 spans 16 amino acids. Trimming pared 4 bases from V and 2 bases from J, leaving 15 bases between. The CDR3 here is CASSSRGARAYNEQFF. For the CDR3, the DNA is TGTGCCAGCAGCTCAAGGGGGGCGAGGGCCTACAATGAGCAGTTCTTC.

The chain recombines TRBV10-3 with TRBJ1-2; D unresolved. Germline-derived CDR1 and CDR2 are ENHRY and SYGVKD. The CDR3 covers 14 residues. Trimming took 3 bases from V and 8 from J, leaving 16 bases between them. The chain's CDR3 is CAISDPNLARGYTF. In DNA form, the CDR3 reads TGTGCCATCAGTGATCCGAATTTGGCGAGGGGCTACACCTTC.

This clone was seen once. In DNA form, the CDR3 reads TGCAGCGTTGAAGGCGGACAGGCGTCCTACAATGAGCAGTTCTTC. It specifies CSVEGGQASYNEQFF. The chain links TRBV29-1 to TRBJ2-1; 7 bases align to TRBD1. The CDR3 consists of 15 residues. V dropped 1 base and J dropped 1; count of bases not matched to a gene: 4. Germline V gene sequence: CDR1 SQVTM, CDR2 ANQGSEA.

This rearrangement joins TRBV28 to TRBJ2-4, with 9 bases identical to TRBD1. The CDR3 runs to 16 residues. The trim removed 3 bases at V and 5 bases at J, leaving 8 bases unmatched. Germline V gene sequence: CDR1 MDHEN, CDR2 SYDVKM. The CDR3 bases are TGTGCCAGCAGTTTGGGACTTACAGGGGGCCAAAACATTCAGTACTTC. Residues: CASSLGLTGGQNIQYF. Based on the CDR3 plus reference TRBV28 and TRBJ2-4, the full variable domain is DVKVTQSSRYLVKRTGEKVFLECVQDMDHENMFWYRQDPGLGLRLIYFSYDVKMKEKGDIPEGYSVSREKKERFSLILESASTNQTSMYLCASSLGLTGGQNIQYFGAGTRLSVL.

The chain recombines TRBV7-2 with TRBJ1-4; a possible D gene is TRBD1 (5 bases). V shed 2 bases and J shed 7 bases, with 20 bases lying between them. Germline loops: CDR1 SGHTA, CDR2 FQGNSA. This CDR3 spans 17 amino acids. The CDR3 reads CASSLKRPMGEREKLFF. The CDR3 region has the DNA TGTGCCAGCAGCTTAAAGAGACCTATGGGGGAACGTGAAAAACTGTTTTTT.

The rearrangement uses TRBV7-3 and TRBJ2-1; TRBD1 matches 10 bases. V was clipped by 5 bases and J by 5 bases; unmatched bases: 15. Germline V CDR1 and CDR2: SGHTA, FQGTGA. This CDR3 has 18 amino acids. For the CDR3, the DNA is TGTGCCAGCAGCCCAAATAAGCTGACAGGGGGCGGACACAATGAGCAGTTCTTC. Encoded protein: CASSPNKLTGGGHNEQFF.

The chain links TRBV5-1 to TRBJ2-3; 8 bases align to TRBD2. Per germline, CDR1 SGHRS and CDR2 YFSETQ. After removal of 0 bases from V and 2 bases from J, the junction contained 8 bases not matched to a gene. This CDR3 has 17 residues. The CDR3 is CASSLGAGGSSTDTQYF. DNA for the CDR3: TGCGCCAGCAGCTTGGGCGCGGGAGGTTCCTCCACAGATACGCAGTATTTT.

This sequence joins TRBV10-3 and TRBJ1-4; D gene uncertain. The V gene lost 2 bases and the J gene lost 7 bases, with 11 bases spanning the gap. CDR1 and CDR2 from the germline V gene are ENHRY and SYGVKD. The CDR3 is made up of 14 amino acids. The CDR3 sequence is CAISETIWGEKLFF. The CDR3 nucleotides are TGTGCCATCAGTGAGACGATCTGGGGTGAAAAACTGTTTTTT.

The chain uses TRBV5-6 and TRBJ2-3; D possibly matches TRBD1 or TRBD2 (5 bases each). CDR3 length: 14 residues. From germline, CDR1 is SGHDT and CDR2 YYEEEE. With 4 bases removed from V and 4 bases from J, the gap between germline ends came to 13 bases. Written as DNA, the CDR3 is TGTGCCAGCAGCCTTGGGGGTATAGCAGATACGCAGTATTTT. This translates into CASSLGGIADTQYF.

The rearrangement uses TRBV6-1 and TRBJ1-5; D uncertain. CDR3 length: 14 amino acids. V dropped 3 bases and J dropped 4 bases, with 10 bases sitting between them. The germline gives CDR1 MNHNS, CDR2 SASEGT. The CDR3 is CASSEVSQNQPQHF. As DNA, the CDR3 is TGTGCCAGCAGTGAGGTCAGCCAAAATCAGCCCCAGCATTTT.

The CDR3 region has the DNA TGTGCCTGGAGTGTCCTGGCTAGCGGGAGGGGGGAGCAGTTCTTC. This sequence encodes CAWSVLASGRGEQFF. This chain connects TRBV30 to TRBJ2-1; 12 nucleotides agree with TRBD2. The CDR3 is made up of 15 amino acids. Trimming cost V 0 bases and J 10 bases; bases outside gene matches: 7. Germline V lookup: CDR1 GTSNPN, CDR2 SVGIG (reference sequence). Full variable domain (remainder filled in from reference TRBV30 and TRBJ2-1): SQTIHQWPATLVQPVGSPLSLECTVEGTSNPNLYWYRQAAGRGLQLLFYSVGIGQISSEVPQNLSASRPQDRQFILSSKKLLLSDSGFYLCAWSVLASGRGEQFFGPGTRLTVL.

V and J are TRBV7-9 and TRBJ1-6; the D is unclear. The CDR3 has 16 residues. Germline CDR1 reads SEHNR; CDR2 reads FQNEAQ (reference sequence). V shed 0 bases and J shed 10 bases, with 16 bases lying between them. CDR3 sequence reads: CASSLAGSRLASPLHF. The CDR3 coding sequence is TGTGCCAGCAGCTTAGCCGGTTCTCGGCTGGCCTCACCCCTCCACTTT. The full variable domain, in which reference TRBV7-9 and TRBJ1-6 provide the parts outside the CDR3, is DTGVSQNPRHKITKRGQNVTFRCDPISEHNRLYWYRQTLGQGPEFLTYFQNEAQLEKSRLLSDRFSAERPKGSFSTLEIQRTEQGDSAMYLCASSLAGSRLASPLHFGNGTRLTVT.

CDR3 in amino acids: CASSKTGVKNTEAFF. CDR3 DNA: TGTGCCAGCAGTAAGACAGGGGTGAAGAACACTGAAGCTTTCTTT. The rearrangement joins TRBV28 to TRBJ1-1, with 8 nucleotides matching TRBD1. V lost 5 bases, J lost 1 base, and 6 bases stayed unmatched. CDR1 and CDR2 from the germline V gene are MDHEN and SYDVKM. The CDR3 has 15 amino acids.

The chain joins TRBV6-1 to TRBJ2-3; 7 bases fit TRBD2. J gave up 4 bases and V 6 bases, and 7 bases lay outside the gene matches. Germline V CDR1 and CDR2: MNHNS, SASEGT. This CDR3 region has 14 residues. CDR3: CASSHLGGADTQYF. The CDR3 DNA sequence: TGTGCCAGCAGCCACCTTGGGGGGGCAGATACGCAGTATTTT.

The chain links TRBV4-1 to TRBJ2-7, with TRBD2 matching over 8 bases. This CDR3 spans 15 amino acids. V was pared by 4 bases and J by 7 bases, with 12 bases of the junction left unmatched. Germline CDR1 and CDR2: MGHRA and YSYEKL. CDR3 protein: CASSPRTSRTGEQYF. CDR3 bases: TGCGCCAGCAGCCCTCGGACTAGCCGGACTGGGGAGCAGTACTTC.

The V and J genes are TRBV28 and TRBJ1-6; 9 bases line up with TRBD1. The CDR3 has 12 amino acids. CDR1 and CDR2 from the germline V gene are MDHEN and SYDVKM. Written as DNA, the CDR3 is TGTGCAACCGGGACAGGGAATTCACCCCTCCACTTT. Translation: CATGTGNSPLHF.

The chain employs TRBV13 and TRBJ2-1, with 14 bases identical to TRBD2. The trim removed 5 bases at V and 9 bases at J, leaving 6 bases unmatched. Germline CDR1 PRHDT, CDR2 FYEKMQ (reference sequence). There are 15 residues in the CDR3. The CDR3 is CASSRLAGGWGEQFF. CDR3 in DNA: TGTGCCAGCAGCCGACTAGCGGGAGGGTGGGGTGAGCAGTTCTTC.

The J gene is TRBJ2-7, the V gene TRBV15; 8 bases are a match to TRBD2. J was trimmed by 6 bases and V by 2 bases; bases with no gene match: 6. This CDR3 is 14 amino acids long. CDR1 is LNHNV, CDR2 YYDKDF, per germline (reference sequence). The CDR3 protein is CATSRSGGGAEQYF. As DNA, the CDR3 is TGTGCCACCAGCAGATCGGGGGGGGGAGCCGAGCAGTACTTC.

The rearrangement links TRBV30 to TRBJ2-5; perhaps TRBD2 as D (5 bases). The length of the CDR3 is 16 residues. V was clipped by 0 bases and J by 3 bases, with 17 bases between them. The germline gives CDR1 GTSNPN, CDR2 SVGIG (reference sequence). The CDR3 sequence: CAWSVLRAQREETQYF. In DNA, the CDR3 is TGTGCCTGGAGTGTACTGAGGGCACAAAGGGAAGAGACCCAGTACTTC.

The rearrangement uses TRBV28 and TRBJ1-4, with D perhaps matching TRBD1 (5 bases). The CDR3 covers 15 residues. V was clipped by 5 bases and J by 4 bases, with 14 bases between them. CDR1 and CDR2 from the germline V gene are MDHEN and SYDVKM. CDR3 in amino acids: CASSPILGLNEKLFF. As DNA, the CDR3 is TGTGCCAGCAGTCCAATCTTGGGACTTAATGAAAAACTGTTTTTT.

This clone has a handful of counts. The rearrangement joins TRBV9 to TRBJ1-1; D unresolved. Germline V CDR1 and CDR2: SGDLS, YYNGEE. The V gene lost 0 bases and the J gene lost 3 bases, with 6 bases spanning the gap. The length of the CDR3 is 13 residues. The CDR3 sequence: CASSVVDDTEAFF. The CDR3 region has the DNA TGTGCCAGCAGCGTAGTAGACGACACTGAAGCTTTCTTT. The full variable domain, its missing parts supplied by reference TRBV9 and TRBJ1-1, is DSGVTQTPKHLITATGQRVTLRCSPRSGDLSVYWYQQSLDQGLQFLIQYYNGEERAKGNILERFSAQQFPDLHSELNLSSLELGDSALYFCASSVVDDTEAFFGQGTRLTVV.

The chain joins TRBV28 to TRBJ2-1; 10 positions agree with TRBD2. CDR3 length equals 15 residues. V trimming: 6 bases; J trimming: 5 bases; junction bases outside the gene matches: 7. Germline CDR1 is MDHEN and CDR2 is SYDVKM. In nucleotides, the CDR3 is TGTGCCAGCAGAACGACTAGCGGGTGGAACAATGAGCAGTTCTTC. Amino acid sequence: CASRTTSGWNNEQFF.

The CDR3 is CASSFSNGRASDTQYF. The CDR3 DNA sequence: TGTGCCAGCAGTTTTTCAAACGGGAGGGCCTCAGATACGCAGTATTTT. The chain couples TRBV28 to TRBJ2-3; TRBD2 aligns across 8 bases. The CDR3 covers 16 residues. The germline V gene has CDR1 MDHEN and CDR2 SYDVKM. The V segment lost 3 bases and the J segment 4 bases; nucleotides outside the gene matches: 9.

V and J are TRBV30 and TRBJ1-5; TRBD1 might be the D (5 bases). The CDR3 is 15 residues long. Per germline, CDR1 GTSNPN and CDR2 SVGIG (reference sequence). V was trimmed by 1 base and J by 2 bases, leaving 12 bases between them. This CDR3 reads CAWSEGLRGNQPQHF. The CDR3 nucleotides are TGTGCCTGGAGTGAGGGGTTGAGAGGCAATCAGCCCCAGCATTTT.

In its sample, this clone was seen once. The chain uses TRBV2 and TRBJ2-7, with 8 bases lining up with TRBD2. The CDR3 contains 17 residues. CDR1 SNHLY and CDR2 FYNNEI come from the germline V gene. The trim removed 2 bases at V and 3 bases at J, leaving 12 bases unmatched. CDR3 DNA: TGTGCCAGCAGTGAAAGGAAGTCTAGCGGGTTCCACTACGAGCAGTACTTC. Translated, it gives CASSERKSSGFHYEQYF.

The chain combines TRBV2 with TRBJ2-2; perhaps TRBD1 as D (6 bases). V was cut by 6 bases and J by 1 base, with 15 bases left in between. CDR3 length: 16 residues. In germline, CDR1 is SNHLY, CDR2 FYNNEI. CDR3 protein: CASSVTGLGNTGELFF. The CDR3 region has the DNA TGTGCCAGCAGCGTCACAGGGCTAGGGAACACCGGGGAGCTGTTTTTT.